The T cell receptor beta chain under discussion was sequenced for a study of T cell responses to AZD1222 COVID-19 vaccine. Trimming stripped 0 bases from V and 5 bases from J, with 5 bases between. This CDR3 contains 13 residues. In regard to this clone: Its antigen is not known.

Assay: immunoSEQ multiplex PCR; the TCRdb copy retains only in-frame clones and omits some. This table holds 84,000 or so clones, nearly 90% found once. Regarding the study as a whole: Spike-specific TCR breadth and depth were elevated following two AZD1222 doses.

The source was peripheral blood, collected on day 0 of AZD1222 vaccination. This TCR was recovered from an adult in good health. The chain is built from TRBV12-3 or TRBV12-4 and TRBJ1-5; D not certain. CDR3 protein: CASSLASHQPQHF. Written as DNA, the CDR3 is TGTGCCAGCAGTTTAGCCAGTCATCAGCCCCAGCATTTT.